This section outlines one T cell receptor (beta chain) sequence together with its context. What it binds is not known. The CDR3 length is 17 residues. Unmatched junction bases numbered 13, after V lost 3 bases and J lost 7 bases. Germline V lookup: CDR1 MGHRA, CDR2 YSYEKL. Tumor samples were obtained before definitive surgery or chemotherapy. The entry originates in a study of high-grade serous ovarian cancer treatment subgroups. Findings and limits, study-wide: Different patients shared almost no repertoire; same-patient tumors shared about 0.095 to 0.85.

Sequencing was performed with immunoSEQ multiplex PCR; in TCRdb, only in-frame clones are kept and a portion is missing. Among about 360 clones listed, 78% were seen once. The V call is TRBV4-1, the J call TRBJ2-1, with 9 positions matching TRBD2. Sequenced: tumor tissue. The TCR sequence derives from a human donor with high-grade serous ovarian cancer. The CDR3 nucleotides read TGCGCCAGCAGCCACCTCTTAGGACTAGCGATCGAGAATGAGCAGTTCTTC. Encoded protein: CASSHLLGLAIENEQFF.